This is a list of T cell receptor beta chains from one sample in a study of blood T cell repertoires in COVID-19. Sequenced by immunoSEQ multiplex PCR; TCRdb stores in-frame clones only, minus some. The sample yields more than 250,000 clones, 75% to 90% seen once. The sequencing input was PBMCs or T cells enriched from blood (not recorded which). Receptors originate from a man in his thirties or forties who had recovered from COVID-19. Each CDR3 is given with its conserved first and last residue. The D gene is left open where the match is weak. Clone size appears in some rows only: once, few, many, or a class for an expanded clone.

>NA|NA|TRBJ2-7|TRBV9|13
CASSVGSSYEQYF
TGTGCCAGCAGCGTTGGTAGCTCCTACGAGCAGTACTTC
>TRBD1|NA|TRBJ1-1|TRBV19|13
CASSQGADTEAFF
TGTGCCAGTAGTCAGGGGGCCGACACTGAAGCTTTCTTT
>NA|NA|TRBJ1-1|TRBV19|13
CASSIDQMSEAFF
TGTGCCAGTAGTATAGACCAGATGTCTGAAGCTTTCTTT
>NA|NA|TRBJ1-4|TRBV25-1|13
CASRRATNEKLFF
TGTGCCAGCAGACGGGCAACTAATGAAAAACTGTTTTTT
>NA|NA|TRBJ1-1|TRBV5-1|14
CASSNGQRNTEAFF
TGCGCCAGCAGCAACGGACAGAGGAACACTGAAGCTTTCTTT
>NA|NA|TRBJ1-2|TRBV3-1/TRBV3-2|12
CASSQTSRGYTF
TGTGCCAGCAGCCAGACTTCTAGGGGCTACACCTTC
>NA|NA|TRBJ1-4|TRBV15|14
CATNQEGTNEKLFF
TGTGCCACCAACCAGGAGGGGACTAATGAAAAACTGTTTTTT
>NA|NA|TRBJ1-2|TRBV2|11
CASRGGYGYTF
TGTGCCAGCCGCGGGGGCTATGGCTACACCTTC
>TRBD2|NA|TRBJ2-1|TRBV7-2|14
CASRLSGGANEQFF
TGTGCCAGCAGGCTTAGCGGGGGGGCGAATGAGCAGTTCTTC
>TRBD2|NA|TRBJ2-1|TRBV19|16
CASSIKGREKGNEQFF
TGTGCCAGTAGTATAAAAGGGCGGGAGAAGGGCAATGAGCAGTTCTTC
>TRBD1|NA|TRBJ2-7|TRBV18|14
CASSPWTGTYEQYF
TGTGCCAGCTCACCCTGGACAGGAACCTACGAGCAGTACTTC
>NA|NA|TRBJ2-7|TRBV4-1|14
CASSPEAGSYEQYF
TGCGCCAGCAGCCCAGAGGCGGGCTCCTACGAGCAGTACTTC
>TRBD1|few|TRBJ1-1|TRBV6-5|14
CASSYRGRGTEAFF
TGTGCCAGCAGTTACAGGGGGCGAGGGACTGAAGCTTTCTTT
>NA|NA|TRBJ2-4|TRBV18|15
CASSPPWGPKNIQYF
TGTGCCAGCTCACCACCGTGGGGGCCCAAAAACATTCAGTACTTC
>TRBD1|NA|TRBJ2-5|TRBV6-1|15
CASSELQGVQETQYF
TGTGCCAGCAGTGAACTCCAGGGGGTTCAAGAGACCCAGTACTTC
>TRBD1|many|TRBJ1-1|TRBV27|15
CASSRNRDRATEAFF
TGTGCCAGCAGTCGAAACCGGGACAGGGCCACTGAAGCTTTCTTT
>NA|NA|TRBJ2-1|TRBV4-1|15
CASSQGQTVIREQFF
TGCGCCAGCAGCCAAGGACAGACGGTAATCCGTGAGCAGTTCTTC
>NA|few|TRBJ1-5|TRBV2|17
CASSSFISGQIIQPQHF
TGTGCCAGCAGTTCATTCATCTCGGGACAAATAATTCAGCCCCAGCATTTT
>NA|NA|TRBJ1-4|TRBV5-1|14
CASSLSGSNEKLFF
TGCGCCAGCAGCTTGTCCGGGTCTAATGAAAAACTGTTTTTT
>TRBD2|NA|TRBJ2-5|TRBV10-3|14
CAIRFGAGGETQYF
TGTGCCATCAGGTTCGGAGCGGGAGGAGAGACCCAGTACTTC
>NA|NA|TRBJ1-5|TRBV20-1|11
CSAGGRQPQHF
TGCAGTGCTGGGGGCAGGCAGCCCCAGCATTTT
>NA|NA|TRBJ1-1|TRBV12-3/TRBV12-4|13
CASSTDRYTEAFF
TGTGCCAGCAGTACCGACAGGTACACTGAAGCTTTCTTT
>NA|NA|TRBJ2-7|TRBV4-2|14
CASSQDQGPYEQYF
TGTGCCAGCAGCCAAGATCAGGGCCCCTACGAGCAGTACTTC
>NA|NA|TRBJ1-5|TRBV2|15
CASSAEGGNNQPQHF
TGTGCCAGCTCAGCCGAAGGGGGTAACAATCAGCCCCAGCATTTT